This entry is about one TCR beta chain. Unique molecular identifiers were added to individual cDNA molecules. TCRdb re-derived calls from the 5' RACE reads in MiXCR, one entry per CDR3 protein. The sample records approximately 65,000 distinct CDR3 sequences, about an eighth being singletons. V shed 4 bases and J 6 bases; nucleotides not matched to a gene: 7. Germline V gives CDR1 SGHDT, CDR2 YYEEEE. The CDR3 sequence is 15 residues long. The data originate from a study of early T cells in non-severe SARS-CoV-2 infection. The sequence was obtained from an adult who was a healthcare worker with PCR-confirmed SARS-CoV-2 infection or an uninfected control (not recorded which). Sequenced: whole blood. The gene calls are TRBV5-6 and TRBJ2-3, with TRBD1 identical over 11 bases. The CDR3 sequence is CASSGGQGVYDTQYF. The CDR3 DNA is TGTGCCAGCAGCGGGGGACAGGGGGTTTACGATACGCAGTATTTT.